The 14 T cell receptor beta chains presented below share a single source sample, sequenced in a study of radiotherapy plus CTLA-4 blockade in lung cancer. Assay used: immunoSEQ multiplex PCR; TCRdb lists only in-frame clones, some missing. The sample records 42,000 or so clones, just under 80% being singletons. The starting material was peripheral blood, obtained from a patient treated with radiotherapy plus ipilimumab. The receptors shown here come from a human donor with non-small cell lung cancer that progressed on radiotherapy plus ipilimumab.

The V gene is TRBV30, the J gene TRBJ1-6, with 9 bases that match TRBD1. The CDR3 covers 17 residues. V dropped 0 bases and J dropped 10; count of bases not matched to a gene: 13. Germline CDR1 reads GTSNPN; CDR2 reads SVGIG (reference sequence). DNA for the CDR3: TGTGCCTGGAGTGTCTCGACAGGGGGTACCCCCTACTCACCCCTCCACTTT. It translates to CAWSVSTGGTPYSPLHF.

This clone was counted once. The CDR3 bases are TGTGCCAGCAGCGTAGCGGCAGGAACTAACTATGGCTACACCTTC. It encodes CASSVAAGTNYGYTF. The V gene is TRBV9, the J gene TRBJ1-2; D unresolved. The germline V and J ends were trimmed by 0 bases and 0 bases, with 9 bases remaining between them. The CDR3 totals 15 residues. Germline V gene data show CDR1 as SGDLS and CDR2 as YYNGEE.

The V call is TRBV18, the J call TRBJ1-5; D might be TRBD1 (6 bases). Germline V gives CDR1 KGHSH, CDR2 LQKENI. Trimming stripped 5 bases from V and 0 bases from J, with 11 bases between. This CDR3 is built from 15 residues. The CDR3 bases are TGTGCCAGCTCAATGACAGGCGATAGCAATCAGCCCCAGCATTTT. Its protein is CASSMTGDSNQPQHF.

This clone was counted between two and nine times. The sample has other DNA sequences that encode this CDR3 too. This rearrangement joins TRBV7-9 to TRBJ1-6; 9 bases map to TRBD1. The CDR3 length is 16 residues. Germline V lookup: CDR1 SEHNR, CDR2 FQNEAQ (reference sequence). Trimming took 4 bases from V and 3 from J; bases not matched to a gene: 4. The CDR3 DNA reads TGTGCCAGCAGCTCCACGGACAGGGGCTATAATTCACCCCTCCACTTT. Translating gives CASSSTDRGYNSPLHF.

This clone was counted a few times. V gene TRBV5-1 combines with J gene TRBJ2-7; 8 nucleotides agree with TRBD2. The CDR3 contains 19 residues. Germline V gene sequence: CDR1 SGHRS, CDR2 YFSETQ. J was trimmed by 1 base and V by 2 bases; bases with no gene match: 17. The CDR3 loop reads CASSFLRWRGAYPSYEQYF. DNA for the CDR3: TGCGCCAGCAGCTTCTTGCGGTGGCGGGGGGCCTATCCTTCCTACGAGCAGTACTTC.

The V gene is TRBV9, the J gene TRBJ2-3; no firm D call. The germline V gene encodes CDR1 SGDLS and CDR2 YYNGEE. V was clipped by 0 bases and J by 4 bases, with 6 bases between them. The CDR3 covers 13 residues. The CDR3 DNA is TGTGCCAGCAGCGTAGAAACGGCAGATACGCAGTATTTT. Encoded protein: CASSVETADTQYF. Full variable domain (remainder filled in from reference TRBV9 and TRBJ2-3): DSGVTQTPKHLITATGQRVTLRCSPRSGDLSVYWYQQSLDQGLQFLIQYYNGEERAKGNILERFSAQQFPDLHSELNLSSLELGDSALYFCASSVETADTQYFGPGTRLTVL.

In this sample, this clone turned up once. The chain links TRBV2 to TRBJ1-2; D possibly corresponds to TRBD1 (6 bases). CDR1 is SNHLY and CDR2 is FYNNEI in the germline V gene. Deletions cut 8 bases from V and 2 bases from J, with 9 bases between. The CDR3 runs to 12 residues. CDR3 amino acids: CASGQGNYGYTF. In nucleotides, the CDR3 is TGTGCCAGCGGTCAGGGGAACTATGGCTACACCTTC.

This clone was observed a few times. This sequence joins TRBV29-1 and TRBJ1-2; TRBD1 might be the D (5 bases). The CDR3 contains 14 residues. The germline V gene has CDR1 SQVTM and CDR2 ANQGSEA. V gave up 2 bases and J gave up 4 bases, with 14 bases separating them. CDR3 amino acids: CSVELGGGAYGYTF. CDR3 nucleotides: TGCAGCGTTGAACTGGGGGGAGGCGCCTATGGCTACACCTTC.

The chain links TRBV27 to TRBJ1-1; 7 bases agree with TRBD1. This CDR3 is built from 14 residues. Germline assignment: CDR1 MNHEY and CDR2 SMNVEV (reference sequence). Losses at the gene ends were 4 bases for V and 6 bases for J; bases not matched to a gene: 8. The DNA of the CDR3 is TGTGCCAGCAGTTCCCACAGGGGAAAGCCTGAAGCTTTCTTT. This codes for CASSSHRGKPEAFF.

This CDR3 reads CASTHSGGANYGYTF. The CDR3 DNA follows: TGTGCCAGCACCCACTCGGGAGGAGCTAACTATGGCTACACCTTC. V usage is TRBV9 and J usage is TRBJ1-2, with unresolved D. From germline, CDR1 is SGDLS and CDR2 YYNGEE. Trimming took off 6 bases at V and 0 bases at J, with 15 bases between the two ends. The CDR3 covers 15 residues.

V is TRBV28 and J is TRBJ2-7; TRBD1 might be the D (6 bases). Deletions cut 6 bases from V and 2 bases from J, with 8 bases between. Per germline, CDR1 MDHEN and CDR2 SYDVKM. The CDR3 spans 12 residues. CDR3 DNA sequence: TGTGCCAGCAGACGGACAGCCTACGAGCAGTACTTC. This gives the protein CASRRTAYEQYF.

This sequence joins TRBV29-1 and TRBJ1-4; perhaps TRBD1 as D (6 bases). This CDR3 is built from 14 residues. Per the germline V gene, CDR1 is SQVTM and CDR2 is ANQGSEA. Deletions cut 5 bases from V and 8 bases from J, with 18 bases between. The CDR3 loop reads CSVPLKGDSEKLFF. In nucleotides, the CDR3 is TGCAGCGTTCCCCTGAAGGGGGATTCCGAAAAACTGTTTTTT.

The chain recombines TRBV11-2 with TRBJ2-1, with 8 bases fitting TRBD2. Looked up from germline, CDR1 is SGHAT and CDR2 is FQNNGV. This CDR3 comprises 16 residues. The junction had 12 bases not matched to a gene; V was cut back by 7 bases and J by 4 bases. CDR3 in amino acids: CASTLSGGLLYNEQFF. The CDR3 DNA is TGTGCCAGCACCCTCAGCGGGGGCCTCCTGTACAATGAGCAGTTCTTC.

The chain recombines TRBV7-2 with TRBJ2-7; 10 nucleotides agree with TRBD2. The junction had 5 bases not matched to a gene; V was cut back by 2 bases and J by 1 base. The germline V gene has CDR1 SGHTA and CDR2 FQGNSA. The CDR3 is 16 residues long. Here the CDR3 reads CASSLQASGGSYEQYF. CDR3 DNA: TGTGCCAGCAGCTTACAAGCTAGCGGGGGTTCCTACGAGCAGTACTTC.